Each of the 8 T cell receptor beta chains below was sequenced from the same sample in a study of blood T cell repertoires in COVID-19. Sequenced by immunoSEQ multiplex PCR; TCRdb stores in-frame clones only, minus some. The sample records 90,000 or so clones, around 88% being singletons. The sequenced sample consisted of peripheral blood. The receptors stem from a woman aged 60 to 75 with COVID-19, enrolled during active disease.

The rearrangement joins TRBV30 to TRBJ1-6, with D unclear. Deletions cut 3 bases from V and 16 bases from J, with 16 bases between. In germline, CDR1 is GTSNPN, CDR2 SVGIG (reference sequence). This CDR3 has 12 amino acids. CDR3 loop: CAWRPRTGGLHF. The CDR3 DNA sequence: TGTGCCTGGAGACCTCGGACGGGCGGGCTCCACTTT.

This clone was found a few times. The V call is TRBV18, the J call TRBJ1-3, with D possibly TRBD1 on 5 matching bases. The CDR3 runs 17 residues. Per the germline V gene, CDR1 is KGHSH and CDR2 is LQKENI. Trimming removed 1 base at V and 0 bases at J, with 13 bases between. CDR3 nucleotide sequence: TGTGCCAGCTCACCACGAGTGACAGAATTCTCTGGAAACACCATATATTTT. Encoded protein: CASSPRVTEFSGNTIYF.

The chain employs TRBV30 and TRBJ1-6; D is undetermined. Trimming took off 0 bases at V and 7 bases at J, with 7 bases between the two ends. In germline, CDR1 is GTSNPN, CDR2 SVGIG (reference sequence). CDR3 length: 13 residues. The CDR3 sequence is CAWSVSPNSPLHF. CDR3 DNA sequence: TGTGCCTGGAGTGTATCCCCAAATTCACCCCTCCACTTT.

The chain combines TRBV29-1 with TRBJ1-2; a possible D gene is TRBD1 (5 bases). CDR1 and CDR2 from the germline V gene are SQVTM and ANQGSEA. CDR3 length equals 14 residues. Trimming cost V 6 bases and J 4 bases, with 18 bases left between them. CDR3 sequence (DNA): TGCAGCGTCCGAATCCCCGAAAGGGGCTATGGCTACACCTTC. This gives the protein CSVRIPERGYGYTF.

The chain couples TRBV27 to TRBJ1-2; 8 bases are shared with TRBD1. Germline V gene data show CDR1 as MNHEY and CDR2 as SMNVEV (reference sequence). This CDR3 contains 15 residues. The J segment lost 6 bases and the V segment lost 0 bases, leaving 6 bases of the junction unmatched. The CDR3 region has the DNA TGTGCCAGCAGTTTATCGGCTGGGACAGGAGATGGCTACACCTTC. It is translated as CASSLSAGTGDGYTF.

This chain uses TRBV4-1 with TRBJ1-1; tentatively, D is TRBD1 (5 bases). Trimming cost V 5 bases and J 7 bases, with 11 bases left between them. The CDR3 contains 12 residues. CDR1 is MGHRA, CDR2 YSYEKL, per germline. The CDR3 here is CASSSRGSEAFF. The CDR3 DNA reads TGCGCCAGCAGCTCCCGGGGGAGTGAAGCTTTCTTT.

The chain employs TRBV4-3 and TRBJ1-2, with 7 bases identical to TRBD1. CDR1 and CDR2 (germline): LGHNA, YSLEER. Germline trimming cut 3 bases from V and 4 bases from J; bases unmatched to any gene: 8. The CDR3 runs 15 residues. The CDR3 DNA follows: TGCGCCAGCAGCCAGACCGACAGGGTGGGCTATGGCTACACCTTC. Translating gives CASSQTDRVGYGYTF.

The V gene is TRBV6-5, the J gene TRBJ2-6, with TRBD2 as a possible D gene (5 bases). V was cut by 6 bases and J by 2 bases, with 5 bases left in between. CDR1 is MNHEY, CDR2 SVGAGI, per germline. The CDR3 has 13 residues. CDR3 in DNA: TGTGCCAGCAGGGAGGCTGGGGCCAACGTCCTGACTTTC. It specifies CASREAGANVLTF.